One and the same sample provided the 24 T cell receptor beta chains below, sequenced in a study of T cells in Graves' hyperthyroidism and ophthalmopathy (dated by TCRdb to the late 2010s). Library creation used multiplex PCR. Sequenced on an Illumina HiSeq 2000. The TCR beta CDR3 regions were amplified from RNA transcripts. The first round of RT-PCR for the TCR CDR3 was performed with the HTBI primer set and the Qiagen OneStep RT-PCR kit. TCRdb trimmed public reads at Q25 via fastp, called clones via MiXCR and kept in-frame beta chains. Rows with one shared CDR3 protein collapse into an entry with the most common genes and DNA. The sample profile shows 350,000 or so distinct CDR3 sequences; 15% to 20% of them were found once. Jointly, the top ten make up roughly 15% of the sample. Specimen: blood. The receptor set was obtained from a woman aged 40 to 50 with Graves' ophthalmopathy.

This clonotype was detected ten times or more. This chain joins TRBV28 and TRBJ2-2, with D possibly being TRBD1 or TRBD2 (5 bases each). The CDR3 is 15 residues long. The ends were cut back, 7 bases at V and 4 bases at J, with 16 bases in the middle. Germline V gives CDR1 MDHEN, CDR2 SYDVKM. The CDR3 here is CASKVPQAGTGELFF. The CDR3 coding sequence is TGTGCCAGCAAGGTCCCACAGGCGGGCACCGGGGAGCTGTTTTTT.

This clonotype was seen at least ten times. This rearrangement joins TRBV30 to TRBJ1-3, with D unresolved. Trimming pared 2 bases from V and 0 bases from J, leaving 5 bases between. The CDR3 spans 13 residues. Germline V CDR1 and CDR2: GTSNPN, SVGIG (reference sequence). The CDR3 coding sequence is TGTGCCTGGAGTCCTTACTCTGGAAACACCATATATTTT. Protein product: CAWSPYSGNTIYF.

This clonotype was recorded once. This chain connects TRBV6-2 or TRBV6-3 to TRBJ2-7; TRBD2 matches at 14 bases. The trim removed 4 bases at V and 11 bases at J, leaving 4 bases unmatched. Looked up from germline, CDR1 is MNHEY and CDR2 is SVGEGT. This CDR3 contains 13 residues. The CDR3 reads CASSLGLAGEKYF. The CDR3 DNA follows: TGTGCCAGCAGTTTGGGACTAGCGGGAGAAAAGTACTTC.

This clonotype was counted at least ten times. The chain is built from TRBV20-1 and TRBJ2-7; 11 bases agree with TRBD2. CDR1 is DFQATT, CDR2 SNEGSKA, per germline (reference sequence). CDR3 length: 13 residues. With 5 bases clipped from V and 6 bases from J, the junction kept 6 bases outside the gene matches. CDR3 amino acids: CSALGLAASEQYF. Here the CDR3 DNA reads TGCAGTGCTCTGGGACTAGCGGCGAGCGAGCAGTACTTC.

CDR3 sequence reads: CASSQGLAEQYF. The DNA for the CDR3 is TGTGCCAGCAGTCAGGGACTAGCGGAGCAGTACTTC. This chain links TRBV28 with TRBJ2-7, with 10 bases lining up with TRBD2. CDR3 length: 12 residues. The V gene end was trimmed by 5 bases and the J gene end by 7 bases; junction bases not matched to a gene: 2. CDR1 MDHEN and CDR2 SYDVKM come from the germline V gene.

This clonotype was observed many times. V is TRBV5-1 and J is TRBJ2-2, with TRBD1 as a possible D gene (6 bases). The ends were cut back, 0 bases at V and 5 bases at J, with 11 bases in the middle. The germline gives CDR1 SGHRS, CDR2 YFSETQ. There are 15 residues in the CDR3. The CDR3 loop reads CASSLATGTTGELFF. DNA of the CDR3: TGCGCCAGCAGCTTGGCCACAGGGACAACCGGGGAGCTGTTTTTT.

This clonotype was seen ten or more times. The chain links TRBV20-1 to TRBJ1-1, with D possibly TRBD1 on 5 matching bases. V dropped 6 bases and J dropped 5 bases, with 16 bases sitting between them. CDR3 length equals 13 residues. CDR1 and CDR2 (germline): DFQATT, SNEGSKA (reference sequence). The CDR3 protein is CSALGGEVTEAFF. The DNA of the CDR3 is TGCAGTGCCCTTGGAGGGGAGGTTACTGAAGCTTTCTTT.

This clonotype showed up many times. The J gene is TRBJ1-5, the V gene TRBV5-5; tentative D call: TRBD1 (5 bases). The length of the CDR3 is 20 residues. Germline loops: CDR1 SGHKS, CDR2 YYEKEE (reference sequence). V was trimmed by 1 base and J by 9 bases, leaving 32 bases between them. The CDR3 DNA reads as TGTGCCAGCAGCTTGCCGGGGGGTTGGGAAACGCCCTCGGGGGGGTGGCCCCAGCATTTT. Encoded protein: CASSLPGGWETPSGGWPQHF.

Ten or more counts support this clonotype. The rearrangement joins TRBV2 to TRBJ2-5; 7 bases fit TRBD2. The CDR3 is made up of 13 amino acids. The V gene's germline CDR1 is SNHLY and CDR2 FYNNEI. Trimming cost V 7 bases and J 10 bases; bases outside gene matches: 12. The CDR3 coding sequence is TGTGCCAGCACTTCCGGGACTATCATTGGCCAGTACTTC. Residues: CASTSGTIIGQYF.

Many counts were recorded for this clonotype. CDR3 DNA sequence: TGTGCCACCAGTGAAACCCGGGACTCGGGGGAGCAGTACTTC. Translating gives CATSETRDSGEQYF. The V and J genes are TRBV24-1 and TRBJ2-7, with D possibly matching TRBD2 (6 bases). The CDR3 is made up of 14 amino acids. Trimming took off 4 bases at V and 7 bases at J, with 16 bases between the two ends. The germline V gene encodes CDR1 KGHDR and CDR2 SFDVKD.

This clonotype was seen many times. The J gene is TRBJ2-2, the V gene TRBV5-1; D is uncertain. V lost 1 base to trimming and J lost 1 base, with 8 bases between them. The CDR3 has 15 residues. The V gene's germline CDR1 is SGHRS and CDR2 YFSETQ. In DNA, the CDR3 is TGCGCCAGCAGCTTGAGCACCTTGAACACCGGGGAGCTGTTTTTT. Protein sequence: CASSLSTLNTGELFF.

This clonotype was recorded at least ten times. V is TRBV6-1 and J is TRBJ1-1; D is possibly TRBD1 (6 bases). Germline CDR1 MNHNS, CDR2 SASEGT. V shed 5 bases and J shed 2 bases, with 15 bases lying between them. The CDR3 has 15 amino acids. The DNA of the CDR3 is TGTGCCAGCAGTCTAAGGACAGAAACTAACACTGAAGCTTTCTTT. This encodes CASSLRTETNTEAFF.

This clonotype was observed a handful of times. The J gene is TRBJ1-1, the V gene TRBV11-2, with 7 positions matching TRBD1. V gave up 6 bases and J gave up 8 bases; unmatched junction bases: 6. The CDR3 has 12 amino acids. CDR1 is SGHAT and CDR2 is FQNNGV in the germline V gene. This CDR3 is CASSNRGSEAFF. The CDR3 DNA follows: TGTGCCAGCAGTAACAGGGGCTCCGAAGCTTTCTTT.

V and J are TRBV5-6 and TRBJ1-2, with D possibly being TRBD1 (6 bases). V gave up 4 bases and J gave up 8 bases, with 18 bases separating them. The V gene's germline CDR1 is SGHDT and CDR2 YYEEEE. The CDR3 sequence is 14 residues long. CDR3 coding DNA: TGTGCCAGCAGCACAGGACTCGGACAGTCGGGCTACACCTTC. This sequence encodes CASSTGLGQSGYTF.

The table lists this clonotype with a count of one. The chain combines TRBV28 with TRBJ1-5, with D unclear. V gave up 2 bases and J gave up 3 bases, with 17 bases separating them. The CDR3 contains 17 residues. Germline assignment: CDR1 MDHEN and CDR2 SYDVKM. CDR3 protein: CASSLIWGGRDNQPQHF. CDR3 DNA sequence: TGTGCCAGCAGTTTAATTTGGGGTGGGAGAGACAATCAGCCCCAGCATTTT. Using reference TRBV28 and TRBJ1-5 for the parts outside the CDR3, the full variable domain is DVKVTQSSRYLVKRTGEKVFLECVQDMDHENMFWYRQDPGLGLRLIYFSYDVKMKEKGDIPEGYSVSREKKERFSLILESASTNQTSMYLCASSLIWGGRDNQPQHFGDGTRLSIL.

This chain links TRBV27 with TRBJ1-2, with D uncertain. CDR3 length: 13 residues. V was shortened by 4 bases and J by 8 bases, with 14 bases between the two germline ends. CDR1 and CDR2 (germline): MNHEY, SMNVEV (reference sequence). In nucleotides, the CDR3 is TGTGCCAGCAGTTCAGAGAGGTGGTACGGCTACACCTTC. It translates to CASSSERWYGYTF.

In this sample, this clonotype turned up many times. The chain couples TRBV5-1 to TRBJ2-5; D unclear. Germline V gene sequence: CDR1 SGHRS, CDR2 YFSETQ. Trimming shortened V by 0 bases and J by 3 bases, and 12 bases separated the two germline ends. This CDR3 region has 15 residues. CDR3 in amino acids: CASSLAAQSEETQYF. Written as DNA, the CDR3 is TGCGCCAGCAGCTTGGCCGCGCAATCAGAAGAGACCCAGTACTTC.

This clonotype was counted many times. This chain uses TRBV19 with TRBJ2-5; no reliable D call. The CDR3 runs to 12 residues. The germline V gene encodes CDR1 LNHDA and CDR2 SQIVND (reference sequence). The ends were cut back, 4 bases at V and 4 bases at J, with 7 bases in the middle. The CDR3, as DNA: TGTGCCAGTAGTACAGGCGGAGAGACCCAGTACTTC. Protein: CASSTGGETQYF.

The CDR3 loop reads CASSESGRTYEQYF. The CDR3 nucleotides are TGCGCCAGCAGTGAAAGTGGTCGGACCTACGAGCAGTACTTC. The chain joins TRBV10-2 to TRBJ2-7; D is unclear. The germline V gene encodes CDR1 WSHSY and CDR2 SAAADI. V gave up 3 bases and J gave up 2 bases, with 11 bases separating them. The CDR3 has 14 residues.

This clonotype was seen repeatedly, ten times or more. This rearrangement joins TRBV25-1 to TRBJ2-7; 7 bases agree with TRBD1. The CDR3 has 17 residues. With 0 bases clipped from V and 0 bases from J, the junction kept 8 bases outside the gene matches. In germline, CDR1 is MGHDK, CDR2 SYGVNS. The CDR3 loop reads CASSEYYGTGDSYEQYF. The CDR3 DNA follows: TGTGCCAGCAGTGAATACTACGGAACAGGGGACTCCTACGAGCAGTACTTC.

The V and J genes are TRBV19 and TRBJ2-5; possibly TRBD1 or TRBD2 for D (5 bases each). Trimming pared 5 bases from V and 5 bases from J, leaving 15 bases between. Germline V gene lookup returns CDR1 LNHDA and CDR2 SQIVND (reference sequence). This CDR3 is 14 amino acids long. As DNA, the CDR3 is TGTGCCAGTAGTCCTCCGAGGTGGGGGGAGACCCAGTACTTC. It codes for CASSPPRWGETQYF.

This clonotype appeared once. The chain employs TRBV12-3 or TRBV12-4 and TRBJ2-5; the match to TRBD2 covers 7 bases. This CDR3 is 14 amino acids long. With V trimmed by 3 bases and J by 2 bases, 3 bases remained unmatched. The CDR3 loop is CASSLREHQETQYF. In DNA, the CDR3 is TGTGCCAGCAGTTTGCGGGAGCATCAAGAGACCCAGTACTTC.

This clonotype was found many times. The chain links TRBV3-1 to TRBJ1-1; D ambiguous. V was pared by 1 base and J by 6 bases, with 3 bases between. This CDR3 region has 11 residues. Germline lookup yields CDR1 LGHDT and CDR2 YNNKEL (reference sequence). This chain's CDR3 is CASSQGPEAFF. Here the CDR3 DNA reads TGTGCCAGCAGCCAAGGGCCTGAAGCTTTCTTT.

This clonotype was observed at least ten times. CDR3 amino acids: CASSLAPGLAGGGEYF. The CDR3, as DNA: TGTGCCAGCAGCTTAGCGCCGGGACTAGCGGGAGGGGGGGAGTACTTC. The chain joins TRBV7-2 to TRBJ2-7; 16 bases align to TRBD2. With V trimmed by 0 bases and J by 11 bases, 7 bases remained unmatched. The CDR3 totals 16 residues. Germline V gene data show CDR1 as SGHTA and CDR2 as FQGNSA. The full variable domain, completed using reference TRBV7-2 and TRBJ2-7, is GAGVSQSPSNKVTEKGKDVELRCDPISGHTALYWYRQSLGQGLEFLIYFQGNSAPDKSGLPSDRFSAERTGGSVSTLTIQRTQQEDSAVYLCASSLAPGLAGGGEYFGPGTRLTVT.